What follows is one TCR beta chain and its context. The V and J ends lost 5 bases and 9 bases respectively, with 11 bases between them. CDR1 SGHTA and CDR2 FQGNSA come from the germline V gene. The CDR3 sequence is 12 residues long. Participants spanned ages about 18 to 90 years and resided in roughly 22 US areas. Membership in each cohort depended on participant-reported clinical history. Recovered status applied to Cohort 3 donors who had two consecutive negative PCRs. It also applied to those with clearance or with symptom resolution. This record comes from a study of blood T cell repertoires in COVID-19. Study information: T cells, B-cell-depleted T cells, or PBMCs provided the cDNA or gDNA that served as material.

Sequenced by immunoSEQ multiplex PCR; TCRdb stores in-frame clones only, minus some. The sample has roughly 500,000 clones, 88% seen once. The specimen sequenced was PBMCs or T cells enriched from blood (not recorded which). This rearrangement joins TRBV7-2 to TRBJ2-1; D unresolved. This TCR was recovered from a woman aged 40 to 50 who had recovered from COVID-19. In DNA, the CDR3 is TGTGCCAGCAGCCGTAATTGGGCTGAGCAGTTCTTC. The encoded protein is CASSRNWAEQFF.